This is a list of T cell receptor beta chains from one sample in a study of tumor-infiltrating lymphocytes in primary liver carcinoma. TCRdb reprocessed the multiplex PCR reads via MiXCR and lists one record per CDR3 protein. The top ten clones hold 9% of a sample with about 320,000 distinct CDR3 sequences, less than 75% of them seen once. The sequencing sample was made of peripheral blood. The receptors come from a middle-aged man with primary liver carcinoma and hepatitis B virus infection. The CDR3 runs from the conserved cysteine through the conserved F or W. Fields, in order: V gene, J gene, CDR3 protein.

V: TRBV10-3
J: TRBJ1-5
CDR3: CAISPNKGGQQPQHF

V: TRBV5-6
J: TRBJ1-6
CDR3: CASSLAGGAGNSPLHF

V: TRBV29-1
J: TRBJ2-1
CDR3: CSAPRQGVNEQFF

V: TRBV6-1
J: TRBJ2-2
CDR3: CVTSLGTFNTGELFF

V: TRBV28
J: TRBJ2-7
CDR3: CASSSILVGLSSPHSYEQYF

V: TRBV12-3/TRBV12-4
J: TRBJ2-1
CDR3: CVSSLGLANSGQFF

V: TRBV5-1
J: TRBJ2-7
CDR3: CASSLGWDSGTSGAYEQYF

V: TRBV5-1
J: TRBJ2-7
CDR3: CGSSLYGTTSRSSYEQYF

V: TRBV5-1
J: TRBJ2-1
CDR3: CASSRTSGSYNKRFF

V: TRBV5-1
J: TRBJ2-7
CDR3: CASSETGGEQYF

V: TRBV12-3/TRBV12-4
J: TRBJ1-2
CDR3: CASSPGVANYGYTF

V: TRBV4-2
J: TRBJ1-1
CDR3: CASSWGGPEAFF

V: TRBV30
J: TRBJ1-4
CDR3: CAWSGGPNEKLFF

V: TRBV13
J: TRBJ2-3
CDR3: CASSLEHRGGSTDTQYF

V: TRBV7-9
J: TRBJ2-7
CDR3: CASSLSPTGEQYF

V: TRBV12-3/TRBV12-4
J: TRBJ2-5
CDR3: CASSPGVSSETQYF

V: TRBV11-2
J: TRBJ2-1
CDR3: CASSHSGRAGDHEQFF

V: TRBV28
J: TRBJ2-7
CDR3: CASHPAGESGRISEQYF

V: TRBV14
J: TRBJ2-1
CDR3: CVSSVGESEQFF

V: TRBV11-3
J: TRBJ2-2
CDR3: CASSLSATGELVF

V: TRBV5-1
J: TRBJ2-2
CDR3: CASRLEPAGVSGGELFF

V: TRBV11-1
J: TRBJ2-1
CDR3: CASTSGTGYNKQFF

V: TRBV4-2
J: TRBJ2-5
CDR3: CASNQGQTGRPAETQYF

V: TRBV29-1
J: TRBJ2-7
CDR3: CSVVSHQSEQYF

V: TRBV24-1
J: TRBJ2-5
CDR3: CATSGQGKLGETQYF

V: TRBV5-1
J: TRBJ2-5
CDR3: CASSSGTFQTQYF

V: TRBV5-4
J: TRBJ2-2
CDR3: CVSLDGAGKNTGKLFF

V: TRBV5-1
J: TRBJ1-6
CDR3: CASANLRDSPLHF

V: TRBV6-6
J: TRBJ2-5
CDR3: CASSWGGQGRTEETQYF

V: TRBV6-5
J: TRBJ2-5
CDR3: CTNSSRDSGETQYF

V: TRBV24-1
J: TRBJ2-1
CDR3: CATSDFASGRADYNEQFF

V: TRBV30
J: TRBJ1-1
CDR3: CAWSRGGLTEAFF

V: TRBV6-5
J: TRBJ2-7
CDR3: CVSSYSGTSGYKQYF